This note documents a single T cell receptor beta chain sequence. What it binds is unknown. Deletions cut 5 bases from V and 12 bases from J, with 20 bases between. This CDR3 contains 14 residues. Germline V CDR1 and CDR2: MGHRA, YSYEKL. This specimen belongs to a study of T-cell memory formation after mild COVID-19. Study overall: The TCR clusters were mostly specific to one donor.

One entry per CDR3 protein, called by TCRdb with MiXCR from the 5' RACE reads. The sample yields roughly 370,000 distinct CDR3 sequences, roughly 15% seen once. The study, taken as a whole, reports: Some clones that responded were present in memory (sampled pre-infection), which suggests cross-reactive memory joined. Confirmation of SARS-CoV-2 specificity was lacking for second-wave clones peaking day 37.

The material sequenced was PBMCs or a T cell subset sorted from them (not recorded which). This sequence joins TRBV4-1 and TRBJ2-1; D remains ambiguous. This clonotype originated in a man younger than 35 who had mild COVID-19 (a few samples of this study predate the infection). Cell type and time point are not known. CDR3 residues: CASSFGDQWSWQFF. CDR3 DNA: TGCGCCAGCAGCTTCGGCGACCAATGGTCGTGGCAGTTCTTC.